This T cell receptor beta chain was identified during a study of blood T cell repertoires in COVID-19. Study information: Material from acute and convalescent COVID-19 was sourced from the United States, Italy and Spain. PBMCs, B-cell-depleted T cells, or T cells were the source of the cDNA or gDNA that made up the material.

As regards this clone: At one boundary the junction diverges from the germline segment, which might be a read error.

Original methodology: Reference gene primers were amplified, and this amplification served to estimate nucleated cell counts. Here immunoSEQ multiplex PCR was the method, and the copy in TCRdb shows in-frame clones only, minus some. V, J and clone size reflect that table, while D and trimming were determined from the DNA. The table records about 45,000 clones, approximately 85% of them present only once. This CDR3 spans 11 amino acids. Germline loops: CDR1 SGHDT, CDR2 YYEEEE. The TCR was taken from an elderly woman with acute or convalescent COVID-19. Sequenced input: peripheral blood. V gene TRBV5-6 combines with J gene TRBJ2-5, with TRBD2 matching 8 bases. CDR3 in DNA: TGTGCCAGCAGCTTGGAGCGGGGGCTCGACTTC. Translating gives CASSLERGLDF.